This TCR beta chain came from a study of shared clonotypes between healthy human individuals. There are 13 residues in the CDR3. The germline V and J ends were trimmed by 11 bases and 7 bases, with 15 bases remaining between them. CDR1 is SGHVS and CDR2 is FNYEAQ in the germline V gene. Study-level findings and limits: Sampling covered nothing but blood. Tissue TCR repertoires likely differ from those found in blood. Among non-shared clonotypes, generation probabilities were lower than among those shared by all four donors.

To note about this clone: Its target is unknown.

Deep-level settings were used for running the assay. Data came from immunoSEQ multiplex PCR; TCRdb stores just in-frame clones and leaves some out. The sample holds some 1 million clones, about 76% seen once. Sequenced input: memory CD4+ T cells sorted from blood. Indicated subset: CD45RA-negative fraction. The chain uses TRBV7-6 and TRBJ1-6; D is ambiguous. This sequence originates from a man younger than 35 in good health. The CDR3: CAVARSGNSPLHF. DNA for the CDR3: TGTGCCGTGGCCCGGTCTGGCAATTCACCCCTCCACTTT.